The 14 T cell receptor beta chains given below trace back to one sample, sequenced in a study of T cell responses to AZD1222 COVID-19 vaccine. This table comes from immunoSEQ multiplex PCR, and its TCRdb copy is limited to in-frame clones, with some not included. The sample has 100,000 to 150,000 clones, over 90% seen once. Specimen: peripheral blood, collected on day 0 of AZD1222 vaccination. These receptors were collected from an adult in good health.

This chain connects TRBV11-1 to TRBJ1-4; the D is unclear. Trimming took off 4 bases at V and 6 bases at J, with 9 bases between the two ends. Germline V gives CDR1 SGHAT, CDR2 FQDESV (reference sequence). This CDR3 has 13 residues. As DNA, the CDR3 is TGTGCCAGCAGCTATGAGAGGGATGAAAAACTGTTTTTT. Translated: CASSYERDEKLFF.

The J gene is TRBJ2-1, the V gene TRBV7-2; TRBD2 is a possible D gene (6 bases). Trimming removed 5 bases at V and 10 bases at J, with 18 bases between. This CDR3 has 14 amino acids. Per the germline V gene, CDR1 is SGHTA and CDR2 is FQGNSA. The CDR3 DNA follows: TGTGCCAGCAGCCCAGGAGCGTTGGCGGGAGAGCAGTTCTTC. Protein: CASSPGALAGEQFF. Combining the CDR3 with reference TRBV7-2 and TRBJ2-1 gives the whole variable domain GAGVSQSPSNKVTEKGKDVELRCDPISGHTALYWYRQSLGQGLEFLIYFQGNSAPDKSGLPSDRFSAERTGGSVSTLTIQRTQQEDSAVYLCASSPGALAGEQFFGPGTRLTVL.

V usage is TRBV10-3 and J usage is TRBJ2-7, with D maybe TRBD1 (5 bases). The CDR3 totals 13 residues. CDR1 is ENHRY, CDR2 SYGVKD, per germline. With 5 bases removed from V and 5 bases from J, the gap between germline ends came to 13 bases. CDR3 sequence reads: CAISWVGENEQYF. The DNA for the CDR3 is TGTGCCATCAGTTGGGTAGGGGAAAACGAGCAGTACTTC.

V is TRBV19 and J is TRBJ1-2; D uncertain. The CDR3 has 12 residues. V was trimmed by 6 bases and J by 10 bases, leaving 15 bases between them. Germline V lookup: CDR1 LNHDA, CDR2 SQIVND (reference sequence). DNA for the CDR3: TGTGCCAGTAGCCCCCGGGCTATTGACTACACCTTC. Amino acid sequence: CASSPRAIDYTF.

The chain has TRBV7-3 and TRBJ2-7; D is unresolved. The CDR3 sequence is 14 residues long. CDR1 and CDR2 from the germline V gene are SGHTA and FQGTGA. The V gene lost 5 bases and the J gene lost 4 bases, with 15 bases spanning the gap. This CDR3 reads CASSPYLRPYEQYF. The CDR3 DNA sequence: TGTGCCAGCAGCCCCTATCTGAGACCTTACGAGCAGTACTTC.

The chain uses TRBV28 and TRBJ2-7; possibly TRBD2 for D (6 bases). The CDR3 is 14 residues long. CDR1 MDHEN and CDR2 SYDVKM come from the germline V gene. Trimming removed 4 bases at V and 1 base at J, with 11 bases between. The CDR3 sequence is CASSYGSGSYEQYF. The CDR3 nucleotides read TGTGCCAGCAGTTATGGAAGCGGGTCCTACGAGCAGTACTTC. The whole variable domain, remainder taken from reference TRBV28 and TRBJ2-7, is DVKVTQSSRYLVKRTGEKVFLECVQDMDHENMFWYRQDPGLGLRLIYFSYDVKMKEKGDIPEGYSVSREKKERFSLILESASTNQTSMYLCASSYGSGSYEQYFGPGTRLTVT.

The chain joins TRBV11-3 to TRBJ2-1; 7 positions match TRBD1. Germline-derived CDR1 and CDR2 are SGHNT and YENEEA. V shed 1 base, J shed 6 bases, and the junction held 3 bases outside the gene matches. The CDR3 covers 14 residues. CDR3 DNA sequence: TGTGCCAGCAGCTTAGGGGACAGTACCAATGAGCAGTTCTTC. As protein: CASSLGDSTNEQFF. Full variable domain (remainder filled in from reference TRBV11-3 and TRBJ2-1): EAGVVQSPRYKIIEKKQPVAFWCNPISGHNTLYWYLQNLGQGPELLIRYENEEAVDDSQLPKDRFSAERLKGVDSTLKIQPAELGDSAVYLCASSLGDSTNEQFFGPGTRLTVL.

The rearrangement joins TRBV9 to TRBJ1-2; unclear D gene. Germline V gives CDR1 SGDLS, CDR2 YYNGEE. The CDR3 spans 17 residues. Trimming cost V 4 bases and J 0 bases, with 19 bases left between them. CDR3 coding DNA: TGTGCCAGCAGCACCCCCGAATTTCGCAGTTCTAACTATGGCTACACCTTC. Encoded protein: CASSTPEFRSSNYGYTF. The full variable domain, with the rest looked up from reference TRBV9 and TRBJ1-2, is DSGVTQTPKHLITATGQRVTLRCSPRSGDLSVYWYQQSLDQGLQFLIQYYNGEERAKGNILERFSAQQFPDLHSELNLSSLELGDSALYFCASSTPEFRSSNYGYTFGSGTRLTVV.

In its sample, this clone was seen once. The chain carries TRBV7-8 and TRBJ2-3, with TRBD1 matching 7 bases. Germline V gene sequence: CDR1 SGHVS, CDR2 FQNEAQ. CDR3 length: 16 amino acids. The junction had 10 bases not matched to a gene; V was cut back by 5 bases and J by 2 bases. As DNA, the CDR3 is TGTGCCAGCAGCCTAAGGGCAGGGGGTGTCACAGATACGCAGTATTTT. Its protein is CASSLRAGGVTDTQYF. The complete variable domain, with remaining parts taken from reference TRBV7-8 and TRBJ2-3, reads GAGVSQSPRYKVAKRGQDVALRCDPISGHVSLFWYQQALGQGPEFLTYFQNEAQLDKSGLPSDRFFAERPEGSVSTLKIQRTQQEDSAVYLCASSLRAGGVTDTQYFGPGTRLTVL.

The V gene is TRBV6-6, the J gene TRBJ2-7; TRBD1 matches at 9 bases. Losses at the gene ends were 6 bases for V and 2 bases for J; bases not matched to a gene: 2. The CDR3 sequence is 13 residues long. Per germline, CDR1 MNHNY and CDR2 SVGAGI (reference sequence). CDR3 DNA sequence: TGTGCCAGCAGGGGACAGGGTACCTACGAGCAGTACTTC. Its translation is CASRGQGTYEQYF.

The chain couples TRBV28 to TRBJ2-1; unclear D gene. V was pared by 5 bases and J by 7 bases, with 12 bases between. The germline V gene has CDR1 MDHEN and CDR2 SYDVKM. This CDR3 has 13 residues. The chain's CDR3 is CASSPSPPNEQFF. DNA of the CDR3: TGTGCCAGCAGTCCATCTCCACCAAATGAGCAGTTCTTC.

The CDR3 nucleotides read TGTGCCAGCAGCTCCACTCGTAGGGCTGAAGCTTTCTTT. It translates to CASSSTRRAEAFF. The rearrangement joins TRBV7-3 to TRBJ1-1; no reliable D call. The CDR3 contains 13 residues. Per germline, CDR1 SGHTA and CDR2 FQGTGA. V lost 4 bases and J 6 bases, leaving 12 bases between the germline ends.

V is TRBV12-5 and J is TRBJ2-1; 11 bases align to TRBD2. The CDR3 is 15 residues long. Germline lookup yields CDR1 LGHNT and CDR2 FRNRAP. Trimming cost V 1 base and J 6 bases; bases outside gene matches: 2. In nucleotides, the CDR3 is TGTGCTAGTGGTTTGGGGACTAGCGGGTCCAATGAGCAGTTCTTC. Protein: CASGLGTSGSNEQFF.

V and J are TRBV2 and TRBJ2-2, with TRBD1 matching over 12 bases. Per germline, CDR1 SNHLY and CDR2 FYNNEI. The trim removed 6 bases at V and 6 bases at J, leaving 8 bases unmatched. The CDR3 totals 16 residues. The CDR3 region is CASSTRDRGRPGELFF. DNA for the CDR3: TGTGCCAGCAGCACCAGGGACAGGGGGCGCCCCGGGGAGCTGTTTTTT. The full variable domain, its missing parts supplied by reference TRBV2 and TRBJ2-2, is EPEVTQTPSHQVTQMGQEVILRCVPISNHLYFYWYRQILGQKVEFLVSFYNNEISEKSEIFDDQFSVERPDGSNFTLKIRSTKLEDSAMYFCASSTRDRGRPGELFFGEGSRLTVL.